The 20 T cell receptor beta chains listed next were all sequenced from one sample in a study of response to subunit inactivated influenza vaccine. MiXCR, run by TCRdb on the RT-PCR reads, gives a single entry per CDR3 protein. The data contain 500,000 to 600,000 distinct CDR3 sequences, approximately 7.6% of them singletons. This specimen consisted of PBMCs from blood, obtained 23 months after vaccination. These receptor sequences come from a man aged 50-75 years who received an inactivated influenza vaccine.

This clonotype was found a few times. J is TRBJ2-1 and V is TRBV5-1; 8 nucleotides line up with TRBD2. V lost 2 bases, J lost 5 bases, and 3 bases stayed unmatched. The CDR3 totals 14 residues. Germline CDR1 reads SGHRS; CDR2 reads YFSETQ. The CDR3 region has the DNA TGCGCCAGCAGCTTCGCGGGGGGCAACAATGAGCAGTTCTTC. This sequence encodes CASSFAGGNNEQFF.

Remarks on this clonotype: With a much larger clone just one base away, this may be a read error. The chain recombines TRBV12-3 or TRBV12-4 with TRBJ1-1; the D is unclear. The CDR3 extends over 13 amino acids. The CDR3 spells CASSLVTGTAAFF. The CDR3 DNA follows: TGTGCCAGCAGTTTAGTAACCGGCACTGCAGCTTTCTTT.

The CDR3 here is CASSPGRSQKQYF. CDR3 in DNA: TGTGCCAGCAGCCCTGGACGGAGCCAAAAGCAGTACTTC. The rearrangement uses TRBV14 and TRBJ2-7; no reliable D call. The V gene lost 4 bases and the J gene lost 8 bases, with 15 bases spanning the gap. This CDR3 region has 13 residues. Germline assignment: CDR1 SGHDN and CDR2 FVKESK. The whole variable domain, filled in from reference TRBV14 and TRBJ2-7, reads EAGVTQFPSHSVIEKGQTVTLRCDPISGHDNLYWYRRVMGKEIKFLLHFVKESKQDESGMPNNRFLAERTGGTYSTLKVQPAELEDSGVYFCASSPGRSQKQYFGPGTRLTVT.

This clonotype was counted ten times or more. The CDR3 sequence: CASSVDRVDEQFF. Here the CDR3 DNA reads TGTGCCAGCAGCGTGGACAGGGTCGATGAGCAGTTCTTC. V gene TRBV7-2 combines with J gene TRBJ2-1; 8 positions match TRBD1. This CDR3 spans 13 amino acids. The germline V gene encodes CDR1 SGHTA and CDR2 FQGNSA. The trim removed 5 bases at V and 8 bases at J, leaving 5 bases unmatched.

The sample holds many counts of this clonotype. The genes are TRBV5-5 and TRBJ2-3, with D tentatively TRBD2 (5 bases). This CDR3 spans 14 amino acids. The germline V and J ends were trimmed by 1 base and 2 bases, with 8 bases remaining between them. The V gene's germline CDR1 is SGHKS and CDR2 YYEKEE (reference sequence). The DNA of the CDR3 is TGTGCCAGCAGCTTGTCTGGACTCACAGATACGCAGTATTTT. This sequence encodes CASSLSGLTDTQYF.

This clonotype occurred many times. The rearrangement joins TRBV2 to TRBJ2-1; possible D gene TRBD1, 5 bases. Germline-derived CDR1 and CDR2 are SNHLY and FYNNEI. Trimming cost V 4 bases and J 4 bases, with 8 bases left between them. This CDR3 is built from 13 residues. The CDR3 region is CASSGNRYNEQFF. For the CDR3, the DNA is TGTGCCAGCAGTGGGAACAGGTACAATGAGCAGTTCTTC.

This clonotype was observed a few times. The CDR3 DNA reads as TGTGCCAGCAGCTCACTCACCCCCAGGGCAGGGGTGAACACTGAAGCTTTCTTT. Protein: CASSSLTPRAGVNTEAFF. The rearrangement links TRBV11-2 to TRBJ1-1; D is possibly TRBD1 (6 bases). V lost 4 bases and J lost 0, with 21 bases in between. The CDR3 has 18 amino acids. Germline V gene sequence: CDR1 SGHAT, CDR2 FQNNGV.

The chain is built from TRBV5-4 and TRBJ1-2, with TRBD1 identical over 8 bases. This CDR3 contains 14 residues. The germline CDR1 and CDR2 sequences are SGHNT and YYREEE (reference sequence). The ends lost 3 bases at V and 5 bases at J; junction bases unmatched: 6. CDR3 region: CASSSQGARYGYTF. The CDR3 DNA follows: TGTGCCAGCAGCTCCCAGGGGGCGCGGTATGGCTACACCTTC.

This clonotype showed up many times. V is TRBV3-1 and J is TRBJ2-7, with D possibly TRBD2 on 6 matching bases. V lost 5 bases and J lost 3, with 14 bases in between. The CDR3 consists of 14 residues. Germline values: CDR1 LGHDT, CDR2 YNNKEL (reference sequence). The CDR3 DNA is TGTGCCAGCAGCTGGACACGGGGGAACTACGAGCAGTACTTC. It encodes CASSWTRGNYEQYF.

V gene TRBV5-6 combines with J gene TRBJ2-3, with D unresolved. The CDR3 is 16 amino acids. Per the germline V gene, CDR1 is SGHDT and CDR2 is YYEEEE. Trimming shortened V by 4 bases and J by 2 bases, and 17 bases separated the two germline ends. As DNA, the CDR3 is TGTGCCAGCAGCCCCTTCTTGAGCGCGGACACAGATACGCAGTATTTT. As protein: CASSPFLSADTDTQYF.

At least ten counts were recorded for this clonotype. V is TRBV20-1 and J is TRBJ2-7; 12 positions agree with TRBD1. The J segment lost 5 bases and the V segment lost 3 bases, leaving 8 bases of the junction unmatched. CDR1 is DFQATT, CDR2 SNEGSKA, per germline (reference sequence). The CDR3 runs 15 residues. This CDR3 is CSARPAGQGADEQYF. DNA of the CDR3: TGCAGTGCTAGGCCAGCGGGACAGGGGGCTGACGAGCAGTACTTC.

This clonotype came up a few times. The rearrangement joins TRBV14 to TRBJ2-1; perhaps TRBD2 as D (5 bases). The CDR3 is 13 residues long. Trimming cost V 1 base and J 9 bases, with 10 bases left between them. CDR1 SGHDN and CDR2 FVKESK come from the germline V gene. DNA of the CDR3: TGTGCCAGCAGCCAAGCCCCTAGCACTGAGCAGTTCTTC. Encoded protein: CASSQAPSTEQFF.

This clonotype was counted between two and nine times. The CDR3 loop reads CASSRDRQSSGNTIYF. The CDR3 DNA is TGTGCCAGCTCACGGGACAGGCAAAGCTCTGGAAACACCATATATTTT. This sequence joins TRBV18 and TRBJ1-3, with TRBD1 matching 8 bases. The CDR3 length is 16 residues. V was pared by 4 bases and J by 0 bases, with 5 bases of the junction left unmatched. Germline V lookup: CDR1 KGHSH, CDR2 LQKENI.

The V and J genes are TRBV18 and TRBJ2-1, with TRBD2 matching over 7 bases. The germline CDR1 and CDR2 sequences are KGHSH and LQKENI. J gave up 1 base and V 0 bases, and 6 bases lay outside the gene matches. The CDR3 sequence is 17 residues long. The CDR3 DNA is TGTGCCAGCTCACCACCGCCGACTAGCCTATCCTACAATGAGCAGTTCTTC. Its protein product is CASSPPPTSLSYNEQFF.

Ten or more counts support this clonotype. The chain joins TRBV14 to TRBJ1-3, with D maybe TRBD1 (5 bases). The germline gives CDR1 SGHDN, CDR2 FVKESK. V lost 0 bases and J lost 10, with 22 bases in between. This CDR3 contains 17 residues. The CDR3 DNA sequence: TGTGCCAGCAGCCAAGACGGGGGGTTTTGGGCCCGCGAGACCATATATTTT. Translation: CASSQDGGFWARETIYF.

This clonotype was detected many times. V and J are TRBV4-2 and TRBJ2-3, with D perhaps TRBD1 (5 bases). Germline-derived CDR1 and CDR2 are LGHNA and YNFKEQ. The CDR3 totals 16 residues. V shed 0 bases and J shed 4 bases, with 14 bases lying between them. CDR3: CASSQEWGQRADTQYF. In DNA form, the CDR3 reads TGTGCCAGCAGCCAAGAGTGGGGCCAAAGGGCAGATACGCAGTATTTT.

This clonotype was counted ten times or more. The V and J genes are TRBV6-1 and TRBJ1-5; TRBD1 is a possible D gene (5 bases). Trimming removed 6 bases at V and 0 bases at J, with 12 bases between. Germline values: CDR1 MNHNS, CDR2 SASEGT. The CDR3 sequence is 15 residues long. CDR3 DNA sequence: TGTGCCAGCAGCCGGGACCATAATAGCAATCAGCCCCAGCATTTT. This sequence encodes CASSRDHNSNQPQHF.

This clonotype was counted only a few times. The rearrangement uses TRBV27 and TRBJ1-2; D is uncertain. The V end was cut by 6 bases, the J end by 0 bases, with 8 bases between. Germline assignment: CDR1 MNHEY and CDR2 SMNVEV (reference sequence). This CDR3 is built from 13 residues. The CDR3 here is CASRTNTNYGYTF. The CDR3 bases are TGTGCCAGCAGGACAAACACTAACTATGGCTACACCTTC.

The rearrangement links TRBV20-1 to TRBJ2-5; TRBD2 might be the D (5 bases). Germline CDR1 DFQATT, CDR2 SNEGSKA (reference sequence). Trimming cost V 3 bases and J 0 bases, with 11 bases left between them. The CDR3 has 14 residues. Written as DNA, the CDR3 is TGCAGTGCTAGTCGTTCGGGGTACCAAGAGACCCAGTACTTC. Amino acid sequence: CSASRSGYQETQYF.

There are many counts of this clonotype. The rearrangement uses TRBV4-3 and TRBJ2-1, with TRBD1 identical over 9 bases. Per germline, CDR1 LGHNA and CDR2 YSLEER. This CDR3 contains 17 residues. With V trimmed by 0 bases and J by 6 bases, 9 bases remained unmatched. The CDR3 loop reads CASSQDTTGTGTNEQFF. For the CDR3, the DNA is TGCGCCAGCAGCCAAGATACAACCGGGACAGGGACCAATGAGCAGTTCTTC.